This is a list of T cell receptor beta chains from one sample in a study of early T cells in non-severe SARS-CoV-2 infection. TCRdb analysed the 5' RACE reads with MiXCR anew, one entry per CDR3 protein. The table includes tens of thousands of distinct CDR3 sequences, about 5.3% detected once. The input for sequencing was whole blood, taken at baseline. These TCRs come from an adult who was a healthcare worker with PCR-confirmed SARS-CoV-2 infection or an uninfected control (not recorded which). Both conserved end residues are part of each CDR3. The D gene is left open where the match is weak. Only some rows state a clone size, as once, few, many or a class for expanded clones.

size	V	D	J	DNA	CDR3
many	TRBV19	.	TRBJ2-7	TGTGCCAGTAGTATAGGGTGGGAGCTCTCCTACGAGCAGTACTTC	CASSIGWELSYEQYF
.	TRBV5-1	.	TRBJ2-7	TGCGCCAGCAATAATCCGGGGGCCTACGAGCAGTACTTC	CASNNPGAYEQYF
many	TRBV20-1	TRBD2	TRBJ2-1	TGCAGTGCGCGTACTAGCGCCGTCTACAATGAGCAGTTCTTC	CSARTSAVYNEQFF
many	TRBV19	.	TRBJ1-1	TGTGCCAGTACAACTACCGACGGGAACACTGAAGCTTTCTTT	CASTTTDGNTEAFF
few	TRBV3-1	TRBD1	TRBJ1-2	TGTGCCAGCAGCCAAGAGGGCAGGGGGCTCGGCGGCTACACCTTC	CASSQEGRGLGGYTF
many	TRBV24-1	TRBD2	TRBJ2-7	TGTGCCACCAGTCTAGCGGGTTACGAGCAGTACTTC	CATSLAGYEQYF
many	TRBV12-2	.	TRBJ2-7	TGTGCAAGTCGCTTAGGTGCGGGGTTAAGCTCCTACGAGCAGTACTTC	CASRLGAGLSSYEQYF
many	TRBV5-7	TRBD1	TRBJ1-5	TGTGCCAGCAGCTTGGGGGACAGGGGTTTGTCCAATCAGCCCCAGCATTTT	CASSLGDRGLSNQPQHF
many	TRBV2	TRBD2	TRBJ2-5	TGTGCCAACTCGCGCGGGGGAGGGAAAGAGACCCAGTACTTC	CANSRGGGKETQYF
many	TRBV28	.	TRBJ2-7	TGTGCCAGCCATGGCGGGCGGGCCTACGAGCAGTACTTC	CASHGGRAYEQYF
few	TRBV7-2	TRBD2	TRBJ2-7	TGTGCCAGCAGCCTCACTAGCGCGGGAGGAGGGGAGCAGTACTTC	CASSLTSAGGGEQYF
many	TRBV5-6	.	TRBJ2-6	TGTGCCAGCAGCTTGCGGGACACCCCCGGGCCTTCTGGGGCCAACGTCCTGACTTTC	CASSLRDTPGPSGANVLTF
.	TRBV5-1	.	TRBJ1-1	TGCGCCAGCAGCTTGAGGCCGAACACTGAAGCTTTCTTT	CASSLRPNTEAFF
few	TRBV18	TRBD2	TRBJ2-5	TGTGCCAGCTCACCATTAGGAGGGACTAGCGGGAACCGACAAGAGACCCAGTACTTC	CASSPLGGTSGNRQETQYF
many	TRBV5-4	.	TRBJ2-7	TGTGCCAGCAGCTTAACCGCCGGGCAGTACGAGCAGTACTTC	CASSLTAGQYEQYF
many	TRBV7-3	.	TRBJ1-2	TGTGCCAGCAGCTCAGACCCCTCCGCTGGCTACACCTTC	CASSSDPSAGYTF
many	TRBV7-6	TRBD2	TRBJ2-5	TGTGCCAGCAGCTTAAAACTAGCGGGGACCTACCAAGAGACCCAGTACTTC	CASSLKLAGTYQETQYF
many	TRBV28	.	TRBJ2-5	TGTGCCAGCAGTTTATTAGGGGGAGGAGAGACCCAGTACTTC	CASSLLGGGETQYF
.	TRBV5-1	TRBD2	TRBJ2-5	TGCGCCAGCAGCACCGGGACTAGCGGCTTCATTGGGGAGACCCAGTACTTC	CASSTGTSGFIGETQYF
many	TRBV5-4	TRBD1	TRBJ2-7	TGTGCCAGCAGCTTGGGCCCTAACAGGGGGAACTCCTACGAGCAGTACTTC	CASSLGPNRGNSYEQYF
many	TRBV12-3/TRBV12-4	.	TRBJ1-4	TGTGCCAGCAGTGAGGACAAGGTCTGGGAAAAACTGTTTTTT	CASSEDKVWEKLFF
.	TRBV5-1	.	TRBJ1-1	TGCGCCAGCAGCTCTTCTACGGGCCGACTCACTGAAGCTTTCTTT	CASSSSTGRLTEAFF
few	TRBV7-2	TRBD2	TRBJ2-2	TGTGCCAGCAGACCGCCCGGACTAGCGGGAGCCGGGGAGCTGTTTTTT	CASRPPGLAGAGELFF
many	TRBV20-1	.	TRBJ2-1	TGCAGTGCTAGAGATGGCCGTGGCGGGCCCTACAATGAGCAGTTCTTC	CSARDGRGGPYNEQFF
many	TRBV20-1	.	TRBJ1-6	TGCAGTGCTAGAAGGGGAGCCGGGTCACCCCTCCACTTT	CSARRGAGSPLHF
many	TRBV3-1	.	TRBJ1-1	TGTGCCAGCAGCTATAAGAACACTGAAGCTTTCTTT	CASSYKNTEAFF
.	TRBV6-6	TRBD2	TRBJ2-7	TGTGCCAGCCTAAGCGGGACTTACGAGCAGTACTTC	CASLSGTYEQYF
many	TRBV25-1	.	TRBJ2-5	TGTGCCAGCAGTGAATTAGGGCAGGTGGAAGAGACCCAGTACTTC	CASSELGQVEETQYF
medium-sized	TRBV20-1	TRBD2	TRBJ2-7	TGCAGTGCTCCAATTAGCGGGAGGCCCTCCTACGAGCAGTACTTC	CSAPISGRPSYEQYF
many	TRBV6-1	.	TRBJ2-7	TGTGCCAGCAGGGATCACTACGAGCAGTACTTC	CASRDHYEQYF
many	TRBV4-2	TRBD1	TRBJ1-4	TGTGCCAGCAGCCAAGGATCCCGGGACAGGGGTGGAAAACTGTTTTTT	CASSQGSRDRGGKLFF
.	TRBV28	TRBD1	TRBJ1-6	TGTGCCAGCAGTTTAACAGGGGGCGTAAATTCACCCCTCCACTTT	CASSLTGGVNSPLHF
many	TRBV7-9	TRBD1	TRBJ1-6	TGTGCCAGCAACACCGGGACAGGGAATAATTCACCCCTCCACTTT	CASNTGTGNNSPLHF
many	TRBV12-3/TRBV12-4	TRBD1	TRBJ1-5	TGTGCCAGCAGTTTAGGACAGGGAGGGAATCAGCCCCAGCATTTT	CASSLGQGGNQPQHF
.	TRBV6-5	TRBD1	TRBJ1-1	TGTGCCAGCAGAAGTCCCGGGACAGGGTCGGACACTGAAGCTTTCTTT	CASRSPGTGSDTEAFF
.	TRBV25-1	.	TRBJ1-4	TGTGCCAGCAGACCCAATCCCCGGGGTTTGAGTAGTGAAAAACTGTTTTTT	CASRPNPRGLSSEKLFF
many	TRBV20-1	.	TRBJ2-5	TGCAGTGCTAGGGCGGGGACCGAGACCCAGTACTTC	CSARAGTETQYF
few	TRBV24-1	.	TRBJ1-2	TGTGCCACCAGTGATTTAGACGGTACTGGCTACACCTTC	CATSDLDGTGYTF
many	TRBV7-2	TRBD2	TRBJ2-1	TGTGCCAGCAGCCTTTCAGCTAGCGGCTCCTACAATGAGCAGTTCTTC	CASSLSASGSYNEQFF
many	TRBV19	TRBD1	TRBJ1-5	TGTGCCAGTAGTATAGGGGACAGCGATGTATCGACCCAGCATTTT	CASSIGDSDVSTQHF
.	TRBV11-3	.	TRBJ2-2	TGTGCCAGCAGCCTGAGCGGAAACACCGGGGAGCTGTTTTTT	CASSLSGNTGELFF
.	TRBV2	TRBD1	TRBJ2-1	TGTGCCAGCAGGACAGGGGCAGGCGATGAGCAGTTCTTC	CASRTGAGDEQFF